What follows are 25 T cell receptor beta chains derived from one specimen sequenced in a study of T cells in Graves' hyperthyroidism and ophthalmopathy. TCR beta CDR3 sequences were amplified from RNA transcripts. Initially, a first-round RT-PCR of the TCR CDR3 employed the HTBI primer set. TCRdb redid the calling of the multiplex PCR reads with MiXCR, one entry per CDR3 protein. The repertoire holds 380,000 or so distinct CDR3 sequences, with about 13% as singletons. Specimen: blood. Receptors were obtained from a man aged 30 to 45 with Graves' hyperthyroidism that later progressed to Graves' ophthalmopathy.

V gene TRBV5-1 combines with J gene TRBJ2-1, with TRBD2 matching over 10 bases. This CDR3 spans 15 amino acids. Germline V gene lookup returns CDR1 SGHRS and CDR2 YFSETQ. With V trimmed by 2 bases and J by 9 bases, 8 bases remained unmatched. CDR3 amino acids: CASSFGTSVLGEQFF. The CDR3 DNA is TGCGCCAGCAGCTTCGGGACTAGCGTCTTGGGTGAGCAGTTCTTC.

The chain employs TRBV5-8 and TRBJ2-4; D gene uncertain. Germline V gives CDR1 SGHTS, CDR2 YDEGEE. The CDR3 has 13 residues. The ends were cut back, 3 bases at V and 0 bases at J, with 4 bases in the middle. In nucleotides, the CDR3 is TGTGCCAGCAGCTATTTAGCCAAAAACATTCAGTACTTC. As protein: CASSYLAKNIQYF.

This clonotype was observed many times. Relative to the germline gene, one junction end is altered; a read error may explain this. J is TRBJ2-7 and V is TRBV11-2, with TRBD2 matching over 9 bases. Germline V gives CDR1 SGHAT, CDR2 FQNNGV. This CDR3 has 18 residues. For the CDR3, the DNA is TGTGCCAGCAACTTACATGGCCCTGGCGGGGGGGCCGAATACGAGCAGTACTTC. It translates to CASNLHGPGGGAEYEQYF.

The chain is built from TRBV6-1 and TRBJ1-2; 7 positions match TRBD1. The V gene end was trimmed by 2 bases and the J gene end by 4 bases; junction bases not matched to a gene: 7. CDR1 is MNHNS, CDR2 SASEGT, per germline. CDR3 length: 15 residues. The CDR3 DNA sequence: TGTGCCAGCAGTGAATGGGACAGCACAGTCTATGGCTACACCTTC. Its protein is CASSEWDSTVYGYTF.

This clonotype was picked up many times. J is TRBJ1-5 and V is TRBV6-5; D remains unclear. Germline assignment: CDR1 MNHEY and CDR2 SVGAGI. Trimming cost V 0 bases and J 9 bases, with 9 bases left between them. The CDR3 totals 13 residues. The CDR3: CASSYSSRGPQHF. In DNA form, the CDR3 reads TGTGCCAGCAGTTACTCTTCTCGGGGGCCCCAGCATTTT.

This clonotype was detected a few times. V usage is TRBV6-1 and J usage is TRBJ2-5; TRBD2 aligns across 10 bases. The CDR3 has 15 residues. The V gene end was trimmed by 7 bases and the J gene end by 5 bases; junction bases not matched to a gene: 10. The V gene's germline CDR1 is MNHNS and CDR2 SASEGT. CDR3 sequence: CASTGGPSGGETQYF. The DNA for the CDR3 is TGTGCCAGCACCGGGGGGCCTAGCGGGGGCGAGACCCAGTACTTC.

This clonotype showed up just a few times. This rearrangement joins TRBV19 to TRBJ1-2, with no clear D. The length of the CDR3 is 14 residues. Germline loops: CDR1 LNHDA, CDR2 SQIVND (reference sequence). Trimming removed 6 bases from V and 9 bases from J, with 20 bases in between. CDR3 protein: CASRPLAGLWSYTF. As DNA, the CDR3 is TGTGCCAGTAGACCCCTCGCAGGACTCTGGAGCTACACCTTC. The variable domain in full, with the rest retrieved from reference TRBV19 and TRBJ1-2, is DGGITQSPKYLFRKEGQNVTLSCEQNLNHDAMYWYRQDPGQGLRLIYYSQIVNDFQKGDIAEGYSVSREKKESFPLTVTSAQKNPTAFYLCASRPLAGLWSYTFGSGTRLTVV.

V and J are TRBV13 and TRBJ1-4; 7 positions match TRBD1. V dropped 4 bases and J dropped 13; count of bases not matched to a gene: 12. The CDR3 runs to 14 residues. Germline CDR1 PRHDT, CDR2 FYEKMQ (reference sequence). The CDR3 DNA follows: TGTGCCAGCAGCTCGACAGGGATAGGGGGAGGACTGTTTTTT. This translates into CASSSTGIGGGLFF.

This clonotype was recorded many times. The chain has TRBV11-2 and TRBJ2-3; D remains ambiguous. The CDR3 runs to 13 residues. Germline CDR1 and CDR2: SGHAT and FQNNGV. Between the trimmed V and J ends, which lost 0 bases and 2 bases, there was a span of 3 bases. CDR3 coding DNA: TGTGCCAGCAGCTTAGACCTCACAGATACGCAGTATTTT. Protein product: CASSLDLTDTQYF.

This clonotype has just a few counts. V usage is TRBV18 and J usage is TRBJ1-2, with 7 positions matching TRBD1. The germline V gene has CDR1 KGHSH and CDR2 LQKENI. CDR3 size: 16 residues. The V segment lost 3 bases and the J segment 0 bases; nucleotides outside the gene matches: 7. CDR3 protein: CASSPATGRANYGYTF. In DNA, the CDR3 is TGTGCCAGCTCACCCGCGACAGGGAGGGCTAACTATGGCTACACCTTC.

This clonotype was seen ten or more times. This chain links TRBV28 with TRBJ2-7; D is possibly TRBD1 (5 bases). Germline loops: CDR1 MDHEN, CDR2 SYDVKM. The CDR3 covers 12 residues. Between the trimmed V and J ends, which lost 4 bases and 5 bases, there was a span of 9 bases. As DNA, the CDR3 is TGTGCCAGCAGTTCAGGGTTGGACGAGCAGTACTTC. Its protein product is CASSSGLDEQYF.

The CDR3 spells CASSLVPGPNYGYTF. For the CDR3, the DNA is TGCGCCAGCAGCTTGGTCCCAGGGCCAAACTATGGCTACACCTTC. The chain has TRBV5-1 and TRBJ1-2, with D tentatively TRBD1 (5 bases). CDR1 SGHRS and CDR2 YFSETQ come from the germline V gene. The V gene lost 0 bases and the J gene lost 2 bases, with 11 bases spanning the gap. The CDR3 has 15 amino acids.

This clonotype was found a few times. The chain uses TRBV20-1 and TRBJ1-2, with a tentative D call TRBD1 (5 bases). Germline V CDR1 and CDR2: DFQATT, SNEGSKA (reference sequence). V was clipped by 3 bases and J by 4 bases, with 15 bases between them. CDR3 length: 14 amino acids. CDR3 amino acids: CSASPGGGGYGYTF. As DNA, the CDR3 is TGCAGTGCTAGCCCGGGGGGAGGCGGCTATGGCTACACCTTC.

In its sample, this clonotype was seen a few times. CDR3 coding DNA: TGTGCCAGCAGCCCGCTTAGGGATGAGCAGTTCTTC. Translated, it gives CASSPLRDEQFF. The rearrangement uses TRBV11-2 and TRBJ2-1; no clear D gene. Germline V CDR1 and CDR2: SGHAT, FQNNGV. The CDR3 totals 12 residues. V dropped 5 bases and J dropped 8 bases, with 10 bases sitting between them.

To note about this clonotype: A much more abundant neighbour one base away suggests this may be a read error. The chain recombines TRBV6-2 or TRBV6-3 with TRBJ2-3; TRBD1 aligns across 8 bases. This CDR3 comprises 12 residues. CDR1 is MNHEY, CDR2 SVGEGT, per germline. CDR3 region: CTSSGQGLTQYF. The CDR3 DNA reads TGTACCAGCAGCGGACAGGGATTGACGCAGTATTTT.

This rearrangement joins TRBV7-3 to TRBJ1-4; D call uncertain. Trimming left V 5 bases short and J 7 bases short, with 17 bases between. Per the germline V gene, CDR1 is SGHTA and CDR2 is FQGTGA. This CDR3 is built from 15 residues. In DNA form, the CDR3 reads TGTGCCAGCAGCCTAAGGCTTCCTGTAGCTGAAAAACTGTTTTTT. This encodes CASSLRLPVAEKLFF.

Ten or more counts support this clonotype. The chain recombines TRBV6-2 or TRBV6-3 with TRBJ1-2; D remains ambiguous. The V gene's germline CDR1 is MNHEY and CDR2 SVGEGT. V shed 2 bases and J shed 2 bases, with 6 bases lying between them. There are 13 residues in the CDR3. The CDR3 here is CASSYRENYGYTF. The CDR3 DNA is TGTGCCAGCAGTTACAGGGAGAACTATGGCTACACCTTC.

This clonotype has ten or more counts. V gene TRBV27 combines with J gene TRBJ1-2; D is perhaps TRBD1 (5 bases). Germline CDR1 is MNHEY and CDR2 is SMNVEV (reference sequence). The CDR3 runs 16 residues. The germline V and J ends were trimmed by 5 bases and 9 bases, with 25 bases remaining between them. CDR3 sequence reads: CASSTVGSAGVGSYTF. The CDR3 region has the DNA TGTGCCAGCAGTACCGTCGGTTCCGCGGGGGTGGGAAGCTACACCTTC.

The sample holds many counts of this clonotype. The chain employs TRBV10-1 and TRBJ2-7; 8 bases align to TRBD2. V gave up 0 bases and J gave up 3 bases; unmatched junction bases: 1. This CDR3 region has 14 residues. CDR1 is WNHNN and CDR2 is SYGVQD in the germline V gene (reference sequence). As DNA, the CDR3 is TGCGCCAGCAGTGAGTCTAGCGGGGTCTACGAGCAGTACTTC. Translated, it gives CASSESSGVYEQYF.

There are a few counts of this clonotype. V and J are TRBV29-1 and TRBJ1-1, with TRBD1 as a possible D gene (5 bases). The CDR3 runs 13 residues. The germline V gene encodes CDR1 SQVTM and CDR2 ANQGSEA. V was shortened by 7 bases and J by 4 bases, with 16 bases between the two germline ends. CDR3 loop: CSGRDPGGTEAFF. Here the CDR3 DNA reads TGCAGCGGCCGGGACCCGGGGGGCACTGAAGCTTTCTTT.

The sample holds many counts of this clonotype. V and J are TRBV20-1 and TRBJ2-1; D perhaps matches TRBD1 (5 bases). The germline V gene encodes CDR1 DFQATT and CDR2 SNEGSKA (reference sequence). Trimming pared 6 bases from V and 10 bases from J, leaving 13 bases between. This CDR3 spans 11 amino acids. The CDR3 bases are TGCAGTGCCCATAGGGGAATCGAGCAGTTCTTC. Its protein product is CSAHRGIEQFF.

This chain uses TRBV11-2 with TRBJ2-5, with D perhaps TRBD1 or TRBD2 (6 bases each). Per germline, CDR1 SGHAT and CDR2 FQNNGV. The CDR3 totals 15 residues. The ends were cut back, 1 base at V and 7 bases at J, with 16 bases in the middle. This CDR3 reads CASSLGVGGSVTQYF. The CDR3 DNA reads TGTGCCAGCAGCTTAGGGGTGGGGGGCTCCGTGACCCAGTACTTC. The whole variable domain, filled in from reference TRBV11-2 and TRBJ2-5, reads EAGVAQSPRYKIIEKRQSVAFWCNPISGHATLYWYQQILGQGPKLLIQFQNNGVVDDSQLPKDRFSAERLKGVDSTLKIQPAKLEDSAVYLCASSLGVGGSVTQYFGPGTRLLVL.

This clonotype was seen ten or more times. V gene TRBV12-3 or TRBV12-4 combines with J gene TRBJ1-6, with D tentatively TRBD1 (6 bases). Trimming removed 6 bases from V and 6 bases from J, with 15 bases in between. The CDR3 length is 15 residues. The CDR3 DNA follows: TGTGCCAGCAGCATTCGACAGGCCAGTAATTCACCCCTCCACTTT. This encodes CASSIRQASNSPLHF.

This clonotype occurred many times. The chain is built from TRBV20-1 and TRBJ2-7; TRBD1 aligns across 7 bases. This CDR3 is 14 amino acids long. Germline V gene sequence: CDR1 DFQATT, CDR2 SNEGSKA (reference sequence). The J segment lost 0 bases and the V segment lost 8 bases, leaving 10 bases of the junction unmatched. The CDR3 is CSPLRGQSSYEQYF. CDR3 DNA sequence: TGCAGTCCTCTAAGGGGACAGAGCTCCTACGAGCAGTACTTC.

The V call is TRBV9, the J call TRBJ2-3; D is perhaps TRBD1 (5 bases). Germline V gene lookup returns CDR1 SGDLS and CDR2 YYNGEE. V was clipped by 0 bases and J by 2 bases, with 10 bases between them. The length of the CDR3 is 15 residues. As DNA, the CDR3 is TGTGCCAGCAGCGTAGGCGACAGTTCCACAGATACGCAGTATTTT. Residues: CASSVGDSSTDTQYF.